The clone carrying this T cell receptor beta chain was observed a few times. The antigen remains undetermined. This entry is derived from a study of identical twins' blood T cells. Overall study findings and caveats: Abundant TCRbeta CDR3s overlapped more between twins than with unrelated donors. Even for out-of-frame TCRbeta, twins reportedly shared V gene usage much more than unrelated donors.

Germline V gives CDR1 ENHRY, CDR2 SYGVKD. CDR3 length: 13 amino acids. V was cut by 5 bases and J by 6 bases, with 12 bases left in between. One entry per CDR3 protein, called by TCRdb with MiXCR from the 5' RACE reads. The data hold 350,000 to 450,000 distinct CDR3 sequences, with 25% to 35% observed a single time. The chain recombines TRBV10-3 with TRBJ2-3, with D possibly being TRBD2 (6 bases). The sequenced sample was PBMCs. The receptor's source is a woman aged 18 to 49 in good health. The CDR3 DNA reads as TGTGCCATCAGTACCGGGACTCCGGATACGCAGTATTTT. This sequence encodes CAISTGTPDTQYF.